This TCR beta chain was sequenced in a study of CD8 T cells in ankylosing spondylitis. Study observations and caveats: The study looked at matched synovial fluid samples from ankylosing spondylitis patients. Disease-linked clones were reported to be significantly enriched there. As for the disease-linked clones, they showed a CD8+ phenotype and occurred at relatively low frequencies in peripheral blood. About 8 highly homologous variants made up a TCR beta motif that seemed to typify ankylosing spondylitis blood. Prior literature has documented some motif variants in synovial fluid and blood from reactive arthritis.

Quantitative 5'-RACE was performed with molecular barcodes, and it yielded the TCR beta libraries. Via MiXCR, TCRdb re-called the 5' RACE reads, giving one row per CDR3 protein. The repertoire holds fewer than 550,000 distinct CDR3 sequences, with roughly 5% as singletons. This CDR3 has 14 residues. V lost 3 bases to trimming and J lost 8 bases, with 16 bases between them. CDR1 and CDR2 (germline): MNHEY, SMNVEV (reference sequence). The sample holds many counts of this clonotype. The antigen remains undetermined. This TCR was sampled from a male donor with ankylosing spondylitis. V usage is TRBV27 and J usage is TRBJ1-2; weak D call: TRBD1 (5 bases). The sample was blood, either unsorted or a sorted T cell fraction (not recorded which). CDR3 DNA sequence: TGTGCCAGCAGTTTCGGGCAGGGAGTTGACGGCTACACCTTC. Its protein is CASSFGQGVDGYTF.